Each of the 18 T cell receptor beta chains below was sequenced from the same sample in a study of a mutant IDH1 vaccine in newly diagnosed glioma. Time point given: week 11, during vaccination. Mutant IDH1 20-mer peptide, at 300 ug, made up each vaccine dose, with topical imiquimod. Their specific antigens are unknown. Sequenced by immunoSEQ multiplex PCR; TCRdb stores in-frame clones only, minus some. This sample has about 52,000 clones, with around 90% found just once. The sequences come from PBMCs, collected from a glioma patient whose treatment included an IDH1 peptide vaccine. These TCRs come from a man aged 50 to 60 with glioma.

The chain combines TRBV6-1 with TRBJ1-6, with TRBD1 as a possible D gene (5 bases). V was clipped by 7 bases and J by 1 base, with 8 bases between them. Germline values: CDR1 MNHNS, CDR2 SASEGT. The length of the CDR3 is 14 residues. Here the CDR3 reads CASKDSSYNSPLHF. The DNA for the CDR3 is TGTGCCAGCAAAGACAGTTCCTATAATTCACCCCTCCACTTT.

This clone has only one observation. The chain couples TRBV29-1 to TRBJ2-7; possible D gene TRBD2, 5 bases. Germline values: CDR1 SQVTM, CDR2 ANQGSEA. The CDR3 is 13 residues long. The ends were cut back, 6 bases at V and 3 bases at J, with 15 bases in the middle. The CDR3 loop reads CSVLLVSGYEQYF. The CDR3 region has the DNA TGCAGCGTCCTACTAGTCTCGGGCTACGAGCAGTACTTC.

The CDR3, as DNA: TGTGCCAGCAGTGAGGGAGGCTCCGCAGATACGCAGTATTTT. The encoded protein is CASSEGGSADTQYF. The rearrangement joins TRBV6-1 to TRBJ2-3, with D possibly matching TRBD2 (6 bases). This CDR3 comprises 14 residues. Looked up from germline, CDR1 is MNHNS and CDR2 is SASEGT. V was shortened by 3 bases and J by 4 bases, with 11 bases between the two germline ends.

The CDR3 here is CASSFLPDLPGELFF. CDR3 coding DNA: TGTGCCAGCAGTTTCCTTCCGGACCTACCCGGGGAGCTGTTTTTT. The V call is TRBV27, the J call TRBJ2-2; D ambiguous. V was pared by 3 bases and J by 6 bases, with 14 bases between. CDR1 is MNHEY and CDR2 is SMNVEV in the germline V gene (reference sequence). CDR3 length equals 15 residues.

This clone has only one observation. The rearrangement joins TRBV6-5 to TRBJ2-7; perhaps TRBD1 as D (5 bases). Trimming shortened V by 0 bases and J by 3 bases, and 12 bases separated the two germline ends. Germline V gene data show CDR1 as MNHEY and CDR2 as SVGAGI. The CDR3 totals 15 residues. In nucleotides, the CDR3 is TGTGCCAGCAGTTACTCGAAACAGGTAAACTACGAGCAGTACTTC. Its translation is CASSYSKQVNYEQYF.

V is TRBV28 and J is TRBJ1-5; D not certain. The germline V gene has CDR1 MDHEN and CDR2 SYDVKM. Between the trimmed V and J ends, which lost 6 bases and 4 bases, there was a span of 7 bases. The CDR3 sequence is 12 residues long. The CDR3 bases are TGTGCCAGCAGCAAAGGGAATCAGCCCCAGCATTTT. Translating it yields CASSKGNQPQHF.

The CDR3 here is CASSPWGNGRAFF. CDR3 nucleotide sequence: TGTGCCAGCAGCCCGTGGGGGAACGGTAGAGCTTTCTTT. The chain is built from TRBV7-9 and TRBJ1-1, with D possibly TRBD1 on 5 matching bases. The V end was cut by 5 bases, the J end by 10 bases, with 17 bases between. Germline CDR1 is SEHNR and CDR2 is FQNEAQ (reference sequence). The CDR3 runs 13 residues.

This clone was recorded once. The chain is built from TRBV11-2 and TRBJ2-1; D is perhaps TRBD1 (5 bases). Trimming left V 7 bases short and J 0 bases short, with 16 bases between. Germline CDR1 and CDR2: SGHAT and FQNNGV. This CDR3 is built from 16 residues. The CDR3 protein is CASTTIQGSSYNEQFF. DNA of the CDR3: TGTGCCAGCACCACCATCCAGGGCAGCTCCTACAATGAGCAGTTCTTC.

The chain employs TRBV28 and TRBJ1-1, with a weak D call TRBD1 (6 bases). Germline V gene lookup returns CDR1 MDHEN and CDR2 SYDVKM. CDR3 size: 15 residues. Trimming took off 10 bases at V and 4 bases at J, with 22 bases between the two ends. CDR3 nucleotides: TGTGCCACCCTCATTTCGGGGGGCATGAGCACTGAAGCTTTCTTT. This translates into CATLISGGMSTEAFF.

This clone was seen a single time. The chain is built from TRBV18 and TRBJ2-1, with D possibly being TRBD2 (5 bases). The CDR3 consists of 15 residues. Germline V CDR1 and CDR2: KGHSH, LQKENI. The germline V and J ends were trimmed by 3 bases and 0 bases, with 9 bases remaining between them. The CDR3 nucleotides read TGTGCCAGCTCACCTGAGGGTAGCTCCTACAATGAGCAGTTCTTC. Its protein product is CASSPEGSSYNEQFF.

The gene calls are TRBV5-4 and TRBJ1-5; 9 positions agree with TRBD1. CDR1 is SGHNT, CDR2 YYREEE, per germline (reference sequence). V lost 4 bases to trimming and J lost 3 bases; unmatched junction nucleotides: 5. The CDR3 runs 15 residues. Here the CDR3 reads CASSADRGVNQPQHF. In nucleotides, the CDR3 is TGTGCCAGCAGCGCAGACAGGGGGGTCAATCAGCCCCAGCATTTT.

The CDR3, as DNA: TGTGCCAGTAGTACTTCGACCCGTGCCGGGGAGCTGTTTTTT. Its protein product is CASSTSTRAGELFF. V is TRBV19 and J is TRBJ2-2; unclear D gene. The CDR3 consists of 14 residues. The germline CDR1 and CDR2 sequences are LNHDA and SQIVND (reference sequence). Trimming stripped 4 bases from V and 6 bases from J, with 12 bases between. Using reference TRBV19 and TRBJ2-2 for the parts outside the CDR3, the full variable domain is DGGITQSPKYLFRKEGQNVTLSCEQNLNHDAMYWYRQDPGQGLRLIYYSQIVNDFQKGDIAEGYSVSREKKESFPLTVTSAQKNPTAFYLCASSTSTRAGELFFGEGSRLTVL.

The chain combines TRBV7-2 with TRBJ1-5; D is unclear. CDR1 and CDR2 (germline): SGHTA, FQGNSA. CDR3 size: 13 residues. V lost 8 bases and J lost 0, with 8 bases in between. The CDR3 coding sequence is TGTGCCAGCGCCCCTCATAGCAATCAGCCCCAGCATTTT. Residues: CASAPHSNQPQHF.

This rearrangement joins TRBV6-5 to TRBJ1-5, with 7 bases lining up with TRBD1. Trimming took 4 bases from V and 1 from J; bases not matched to a gene: 7. CDR1 is MNHEY and CDR2 is SVGAGI in the germline V gene. This CDR3 comprises 16 residues. CDR3 bases: TGTGCCAGCAGTTCCTACAACAGGGGAAGCAATCAGCCCCAGCATTTT. This translates into CASSSYNRGSNQPQHF.

The rearrangement joins TRBV5-6 to TRBJ1-3, with 8 positions matching TRBD1. Germline V lookup: CDR1 SGHDT, CDR2 YYEEEE. This CDR3 spans 17 amino acids. V lost 3 bases, J lost 4 bases, and 12 bases stayed unmatched. The CDR3 DNA follows: TGTGCCAGCAGCTACAGGGGGTCTGGGGTATCCGGAAACACCATATATTTT. Protein product: CASSYRGSGVSGNTIYF. The variable domain in full, completed from reference TRBV5-6 and TRBJ1-3, reads DAGVTQSPTHLIKTRGQQVTLRCSPKSGHDTVSWYQQALGQGPQFIFQYYEEEERQRGNFPDRFSGHQFPNYSSELNVNALLLGDSALYLCASSYRGSGVSGNTIYFGEGSWLTVV.

The chain joins TRBV10-1 to TRBJ1-3; D is possibly TRBD1 (6 bases). CDR1 and CDR2 from the germline V gene are WNHNN and SYGVQD (reference sequence). V dropped 7 bases and J dropped 0 bases, with 13 bases sitting between them. This CDR3 comprises 15 residues. The CDR3 reads CASKLGGSSGNTIYF. The CDR3 coding sequence is TGCGCCAGCAAACTAGGGGGAAGCTCTGGAAACACCATATATTTT.

The chain carries TRBV7-2 and TRBJ2-7; TRBD2 matches 9 bases. Germline V gene sequence: CDR1 SGHTA, CDR2 FQGNSA. CDR3 length: 14 amino acids. After removal of 4 bases from V and 7 bases from J, the junction contained 8 bases not matched to a gene. CDR3 sequence (DNA): TGTGCCAGCAGCTCAGGGCTAGCGGGATGGGAGCAGTACTTC. Translated, it gives CASSSGLAGWEQYF.

This sequence joins TRBV20-1 and TRBJ2-3; D uncertain. The germline V gene encodes CDR1 DFQATT and CDR2 SNEGSKA (reference sequence). This CDR3 region has 9 residues. The CDR3 DNA follows: TGCAGATGGTCCGATACGCAGTATTTT. Translation gives CRWSDTQYF.